The 14 T cell receptor beta chains listed next were all sequenced from one sample in a study of blood T cell repertoires in COVID-19. Libraries were prepared by immunoSEQ multiplex PCR; TCRdb keeps only in-frame clonotypes and omits some of them. Of roughly 290,000 clones listed, around nine tenths are singletons. The sample comprised PBMCs or T cells enriched from blood (not recorded which). The receptors were sampled from a middle-aged woman who had recovered from COVID-19.

The chain carries TRBV7-9 and TRBJ1-1; D ambiguous. The germline gives CDR1 SEHNR, CDR2 FQNEAQ (reference sequence). V lost 3 bases and J 11 bases, leaving 13 bases between the germline ends. This CDR3 is built from 12 residues. In DNA form, the CDR3 reads TGTGCCAGCAGCTTTTATGAGGGTGACGCTTTCTTT. Amino acid sequence: CASSFYEGDAFF.

The chain has TRBV19 and TRBJ1-1; 9 positions match TRBD1. CDR1 is LNHDA and CDR2 is SQIVND in the germline V gene (reference sequence). V lost 8 bases, J lost 1 base, and 2 bases stayed unmatched. The CDR3 extends over 13 amino acids. The CDR3 DNA is TGTGCCAGTCGGGACAGGGCGAACACTGAAGCTTTCTTT. Its translation is CASRDRANTEAFF.

The rearrangement links TRBV18 to TRBJ1-2, with D tentatively TRBD1 (6 bases). The CDR3 runs to 13 residues. Between the trimmed V and J ends, which lost 3 bases and 8 bases, there was a span of 13 bases. Per germline, CDR1 KGHSH and CDR2 LQKENI. The CDR3 DNA reads TGTGCCAGCTCACCCAGGGGCGCGGAAGGCTACACCTTC. This encodes CASSPRGAEGYTF.

This chain uses TRBV27 with TRBJ1-2; TRBD1 aligns across 7 bases. Germline values: CDR1 MNHEY, CDR2 SMNVEV (reference sequence). The CDR3 runs to 15 residues. With 5 bases clipped from V and 0 bases from J, the junction kept 6 bases outside the gene matches. DNA of the CDR3: TGTGCCAGCAGTCGGACAGGAACCGCTAACTATGGCTACACCTTC. It specifies CASSRTGTANYGYTF.

The chain couples TRBV19 to TRBJ2-4, with 13 bases identical to TRBD2. This CDR3 spans 24 amino acids. The germline V gene has CDR1 LNHDA and CDR2 SQIVND (reference sequence). V was pared by 1 base and J by 1 base, with 22 bases of the junction left unmatched. The CDR3 DNA follows: TGTGCCAGTAGTATAGTAACCCTGGACCCGGAGACTAGCGGGGGGCCCGTCGCCAAAAACATTCAGTACTTC. It encodes CASSIVTLDPETSGGPVAKNIQYF. Combining the CDR3 with reference TRBV19 and TRBJ2-4 gives the whole variable domain DGGITQSPKYLFRKEGQNVTLSCEQNLNHDAMYWYRQDPGQGLRLIYYSQIVNDFQKGDIAEGYSVSREKKESFPLTVTSAQKNPTAFYLCASSIVTLDPETSGGPVAKNIQYFGAGTRLSVL.

About this clone itself: Different DNA sequences within this sample yield the same CDR3. The rearrangement joins TRBV12-3 or TRBV12-4 to TRBJ1-2; 7 bases align to TRBD1. V shed 5 bases and J 1 base; nucleotides not matched to a gene: 1. The CDR3 spans 13 residues. CDR3 protein: CASSRQGNYGYTF. CDR3 sequence (DNA): TGTGCCAGCAGTAGACAGGGTAACTATGGCTACACCTTC.

The chain employs TRBV6-1 and TRBJ1-2; D is unclear. Germline values: CDR1 MNHNS, CDR2 SASEGT. The CDR3 length is 14 residues. V shed 0 bases and J shed 8 bases, with 13 bases lying between them. The CDR3 region has the DNA TGTGCCAGCAGTGAAGCGCTAGTGAGATTCGGCTACACCTTC. Its protein is CASSEALVRFGYTF.

V gene TRBV11-2 combines with J gene TRBJ1-6; 8 nucleotides agree with TRBD1. CDR3 length equals 16 residues. Germline CDR1 is SGHAT and CDR2 is FQNNGV. The ends lost 3 bases at V and 7 bases at J; junction bases unmatched: 8. CDR3 nucleotide sequence: TGTGCCAGCAGCTTCTCGGGACAGGCGGGGAATTCACCCCTCCACTTT. Residues: CASSFSGQAGNSPLHF.

The V and J genes are TRBV18 and TRBJ2-2; 7 bases are shared with TRBD2. The germline V gene encodes CDR1 KGHSH and CDR2 LQKENI. The CDR3 is made up of 15 amino acids. V lost 5 bases to trimming and J lost 3 bases; unmatched junction nucleotides: 6. The CDR3 region is CASSIRGDDTGELFF. DNA of the CDR3: TGTGCCAGCTCAATTCGGGGGGATGACACCGGGGAGCTGTTTTTT.

The rearrangement joins TRBV5-1 to TRBJ2-2; tentatively, D is TRBD1 (6 bases). Germline lookup yields CDR1 SGHRS and CDR2 YFSETQ. V shed 1 base and J shed 5 bases, with 15 bases lying between them. The CDR3 is made up of 16 amino acids. CDR3 bases: TGCGCCAGCAGCTTGAATGTACAGGGTGGAACCGGGGAGCTGTTTTTT. Its protein is CASSLNVQGGTGELFF.

The genes are TRBV12-5 and TRBJ2-3; D gene ambiguous. Germline V gene data show CDR1 as LGHNT and CDR2 as FRNRAP. This CDR3 is 12 amino acids long. V lost 6 bases to trimming and J lost 5 bases, with 9 bases between them. CDR3 DNA sequence: TGTGCTAGTGGCCTGTCAGGAGATACGCAGTATTTT. Translation gives CASGLSGDTQYF.

This clone was seen a handful of times. The rearrangement links TRBV19 to TRBJ1-2; D uncertain. The V end lost 7 bases, the J end lost 0 bases, and 9 bases lay between the germline ends. The germline gives CDR1 LNHDA, CDR2 SQIVND (reference sequence). The CDR3 is 13 residues long. The CDR3: CASTGRTNYGYTF. DNA for the CDR3: TGTGCCAGTACCGGCAGGACTAACTATGGCTACACCTTC.

The chain joins TRBV11-2 to TRBJ2-3; 7 bases are shared with TRBD1. Germline CDR1 is SGHAT and CDR2 is FQNNGV. Losses at the gene ends were 5 bases for V and 5 bases for J; bases not matched to a gene: 7. This CDR3 spans 14 amino acids. The CDR3 sequence: CASSRVQGKDTQYF. The CDR3 DNA follows: TGTGCCAGCAGCCGCGTACAGGGGAAAGATACGCAGTATTTT.

As regards this clone: The junction departs from the called germline gene at one end, perhaps through a read error. The sample has other DNA sequences that encode this CDR3 too. The J gene is TRBJ1-1, the V gene TRBV18; the D gene is possibly TRBD1 (5 bases). The CDR3 spans 13 residues. Germline V gene data show CDR1 as KGHSH and CDR2 as LQKENI. The CDR3 DNA follows: TGTGCCAGTTCACCAGTAGGGGACACTGAAGCTTTCTTT. Protein: CASSPVGDTEAFF.